Below, one T cell receptor (beta chain) is given with its context. Its matching antigen is unknown. The sample comes from a study of cytomegalovirus exposure and HLA in healthy donors. Study conclusions and caveats: The authors judged a highly shared variant cluster likely a sequencing artifact. Apparent HLA restriction characterized most CMV-associated TCR beta chains in a later analysis. Earlier results showed most TCR beta V segments being productive about 87% or about 30% of the time.

CDR3 length: 18 residues. Germline CDR1 is LNHDA and CDR2 is SQIVND (reference sequence). V lost 3 bases to trimming and J lost 4 bases; unmatched junction nucleotides: 15. PCR employed 60 Vbeta and 13 Jbeta primers. Methods used by the authors: In a later analysis, 79 million or so unique TCR beta chains included roughly 11 million shared by two or more donors. Assay: immunoSEQ multiplex PCR; the TCRdb copy retains only in-frame clones and omits some. The V and J calls and clone size are taken from that table; D and trimming were inferred from the DNA. The top ten clones hold about 2% of a sample with roughly 290,000 clones, around nine tenths of them seen once.

The sample comprised PBMCs. This receptor was obtained from a woman aged 18-29 years in good health and CMV-seronegative. The chain has TRBV19 and TRBJ1-2; 9 bases fit TRBD1. The CDR3 DNA follows: TGTGCCAGTAGTATTCCCGTCCCCGAGGACAGGGGTGCCTATGGCTACACCTTC. This translates into CASSIPVPEDRGAYGYTF.